A selection of T cell receptor beta chains follows, all from one sample in a study of OX40 agonist ivuxolimab in advanced cancers. Sequenced by immunoSEQ multiplex PCR; TCRdb stores in-frame clones only, minus some. The repertoire consists of about 48,000 clones, with approximately 84% occurring once and the leading ten covering roughly 9.9%. Here the sequenced sample was CD4+ or CD8+ T cells sorted from blood, taken in a trial of the OX40 agonist ivuxolimab. These TCRs come from an adult with an advanced solid tumor such as melanoma, head and neck, liver or kidney cancer. The CDR3 runs from the conserved cysteine through the conserved F or W. The D gene is left open where the match is weak. Only part of the rows carry a size: once, few, many, or a class if the clone is expanded.

J: TRBJ2-7
size: once
D: TRBD2
V: TRBV28
CDR3: CASSSPSGGLSYEQYF
DNA: TGTGCCAGCAGTTCTCCCTCGGGGGGACTCTCCTACGAGCAGTACTTC

J: TRBJ1-1
size: -
D: TRBD1
V: TRBV19
CDR3: CASSRDRNTEAFF
DNA: TGTGCCAGTAGCAGGGACAGGAACACTGAAGCTTTCTTT

J: TRBJ1-2
size: once
D: -
V: TRBV7-9
CDR3: CASSLWQGSSPGYGYTF
DNA: TGTGCCAGCAGCTTGTGGCAGGGGTCCTCCCCGGGGTATGGCTACACCTTC

J: TRBJ2-7
size: -
D: -
V: TRBV7-3
CDR3: CASSLYSEYEQYF
DNA: TGTGCCAGCAGCTTGTACAGCGAGTACGAGCAGTACTTC

J: TRBJ2-5
size: -
D: TRBD2
V: TRBV6-4
CDR3: CASSDSLAGPQETQYF
DNA: TGTGCCAGCAGTGACTCACTAGCGGGCCCTCAAGAGACCCAGTACTTC

J: TRBJ2-1
size: few
D: -
V: TRBV15
CDR3: CATSREGAGAGNEQFF
DNA: TGTGCCACCAGCAGAGAGGGGGCGGGAGCTGGGAATGAGCAGTTCTTC

J: TRBJ2-5
size: -
D: -
V: TRBV2
CDR3: CASSESTLQETQYF
DNA: TGTGCCAGCAGTGAATCTACACTCCAAGAGACCCAGTACTTC

J: TRBJ2-3
size: -
D: -
V: TRBV30
CDR3: CAWSVSGGTDTQYF
DNA: TGTGCCTGGAGTGTCAGTGGAGGCACAGATACGCAGTATTTT

J: TRBJ1-5
size: -
D: TRBD1
V: TRBV5-1
CDR3: CASSSGTGEQPQHF
DNA: TGCGCCAGCAGCTCCGGGACAGGGGAACAGCCCCAGCATTTT

J: TRBJ1-2
size: -
D: -
V: TRBV21-1
CDR3: CASSEDREANYGYTF
DNA: TGTGCCAGCAGCGAGGACAGAGAAGCTAACTATGGCTACACCTTC

J: TRBJ1-1
size: -
D: TRBD1
V: TRBV5-6
CDR3: CASSIDRGRTGTEAFF
DNA: TGTGCCAGCAGCATTGACAGGGGGCGAACGGGGACTGAAGCTTTCTTT